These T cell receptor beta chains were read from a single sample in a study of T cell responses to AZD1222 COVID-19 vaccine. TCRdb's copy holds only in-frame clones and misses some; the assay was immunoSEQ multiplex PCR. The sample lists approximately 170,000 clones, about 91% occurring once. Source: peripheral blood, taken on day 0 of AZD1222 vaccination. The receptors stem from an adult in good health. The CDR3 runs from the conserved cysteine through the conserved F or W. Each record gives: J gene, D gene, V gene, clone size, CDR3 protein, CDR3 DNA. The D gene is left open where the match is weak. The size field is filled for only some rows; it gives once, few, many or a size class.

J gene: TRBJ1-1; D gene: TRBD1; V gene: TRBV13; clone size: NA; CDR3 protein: CASSLRGQGRPEAFF; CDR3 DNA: TGTGCCAGCAGCTTAAGGGGACAGGGTAGGCCTGAAGCTTTCTTT
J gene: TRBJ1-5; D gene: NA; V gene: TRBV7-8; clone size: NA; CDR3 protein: CASSLWGTHSNQPQHF; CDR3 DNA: TGTGCCAGCAGCTTATGGGGCACCCATAGCAATCAGCCCCAGCATTTT
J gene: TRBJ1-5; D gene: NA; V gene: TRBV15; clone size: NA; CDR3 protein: CATSRVGVNQPQHF; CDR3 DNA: TGTGCCACCAGCAGAGTTGGAGTTAATCAGCCCCAGCATTTT
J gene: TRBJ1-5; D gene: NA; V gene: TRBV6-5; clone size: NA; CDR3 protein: CASTLGRGGNQPQHF; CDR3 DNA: TGTGCCAGCACCCTTGGGAGGGGCGGGAATCAGCCCCAGCATTTT
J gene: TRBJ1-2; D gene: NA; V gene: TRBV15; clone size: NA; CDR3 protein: CATSGTRHPGYGYTF; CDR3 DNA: TGTGCCACCAGCGGCACGAGACATCCGGGCTATGGCTACACCTTC
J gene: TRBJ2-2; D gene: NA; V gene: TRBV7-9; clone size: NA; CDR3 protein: CASRYRDGPNTGELFF; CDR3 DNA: TGTGCCAGCAGATACCGGGACGGACCGAACACCGGGGAGCTGTTTTTT
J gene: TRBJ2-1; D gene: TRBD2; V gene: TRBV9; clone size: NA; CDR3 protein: CASSVGGGSPYNEQFF; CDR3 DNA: TGTGCCAGCAGCGTAGGAGGCGGGAGCCCCTACAATGAGCAGTTCTTC
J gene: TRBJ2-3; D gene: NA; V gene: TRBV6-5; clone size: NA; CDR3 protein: CASSQHSTDTQYF; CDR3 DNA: TGTGCCAGCAGTCAACACAGCACAGATACGCAGTATTTT
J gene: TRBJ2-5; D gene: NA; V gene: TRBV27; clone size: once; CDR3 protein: CASSGSGTQETQYF; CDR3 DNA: TGTGCCAGCAGCGGCTCCGGGACCCAAGAGACCCAGTACTTC
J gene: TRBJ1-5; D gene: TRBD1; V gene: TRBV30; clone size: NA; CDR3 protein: CAWSPGTVVNQPQHF; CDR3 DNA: TGTGCCTGGAGTCCCGGGACAGTGGTGAATCAGCCCCAGCATTTT
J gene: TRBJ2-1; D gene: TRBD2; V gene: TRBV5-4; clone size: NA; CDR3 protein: CASSLKLAGGYEQFF; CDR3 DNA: TGTGCCAGCAGCTTGAAACTAGCGGGAGGTTATGAGCAGTTCTTC
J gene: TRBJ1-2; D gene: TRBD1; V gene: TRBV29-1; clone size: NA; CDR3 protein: CSVDLTGTYGYTF; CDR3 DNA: TGCAGCGTTGACCTGACAGGGACCTATGGCTACACCTTC
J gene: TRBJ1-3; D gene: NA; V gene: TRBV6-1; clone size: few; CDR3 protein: CASSEEDGPASGNTIYF; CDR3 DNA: TGTGCCAGCAGTGAAGAAGATGGTCCGGCCTCTGGAAACACCATATATTTT
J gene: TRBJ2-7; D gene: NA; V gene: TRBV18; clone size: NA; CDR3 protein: CASSRSRSYEQYF; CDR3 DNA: TGTGCCAGCTCAAGGTCGCGGTCCTACGAGCAGTACTTC
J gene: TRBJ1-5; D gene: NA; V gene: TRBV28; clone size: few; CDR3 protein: CASGWGVDQPQHF; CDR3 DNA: TGTGCCAGCGGTTGGGGCGTCGACCAGCCCCAGCATTTT
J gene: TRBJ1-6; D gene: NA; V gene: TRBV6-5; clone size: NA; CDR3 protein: CASSSGEGFPPLHF; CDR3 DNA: TGTGCCAGCAGTTCCGGGGAAGGCTTTCCACCCCTCCACTTT
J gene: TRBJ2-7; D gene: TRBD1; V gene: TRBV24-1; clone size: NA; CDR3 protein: CATSDPGQGAANEQYF; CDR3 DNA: TGTGCCACCAGTGACCCCGGACAGGGGGCGGCCAACGAGCAGTACTTC
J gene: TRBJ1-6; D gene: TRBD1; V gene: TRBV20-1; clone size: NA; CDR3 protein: CSASPQGALRNSPLHF; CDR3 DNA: TGCAGTGCTAGTCCCCAGGGGGCGCTACGTAATTCACCCCTCCACTTT
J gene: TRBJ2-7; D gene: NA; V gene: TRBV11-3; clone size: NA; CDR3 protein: CASSYRAGPYEQYF; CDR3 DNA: TGTGCCAGCAGCTACCGCGCGGGCCCCTACGAGCAGTACTTC
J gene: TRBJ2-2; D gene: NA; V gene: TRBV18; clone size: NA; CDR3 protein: CASSPLGTTGELFF; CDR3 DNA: TGTGCCAGCTCACCTCTGGGAACCACCGGGGAGCTGTTTTTT
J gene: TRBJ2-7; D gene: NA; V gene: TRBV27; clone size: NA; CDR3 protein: CASSSQGGLVHEQYF; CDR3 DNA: TGTGCCAGCAGTTCCCAGGGAGGTTTGGTTCACGAGCAGTACTTC
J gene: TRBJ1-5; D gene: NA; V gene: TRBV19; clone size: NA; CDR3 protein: CASSNTGKIPQHF; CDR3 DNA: TGTGCCAGTAGTAACACAGGGAAGATTCCCCAGCATTTT
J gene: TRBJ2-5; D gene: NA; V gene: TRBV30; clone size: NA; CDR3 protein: CAGGGGGGGETQYF; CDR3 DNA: TGTGCCGGGGGAGGGGGAGGAGGCGGAGAGACCCAGTACTTC
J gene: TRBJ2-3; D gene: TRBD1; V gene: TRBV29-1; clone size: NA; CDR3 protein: CSGGQPDTDTQYF; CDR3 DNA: TGCAGCGGGGGACAGCCCGACACAGATACGCAGTATTTT
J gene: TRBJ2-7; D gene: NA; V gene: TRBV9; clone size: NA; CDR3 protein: CASSRYETGPGNEQYF; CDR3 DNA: TGTGCCAGCAGCCGGTATGAGACAGGACCAGGGAACGAGCAGTACTTC
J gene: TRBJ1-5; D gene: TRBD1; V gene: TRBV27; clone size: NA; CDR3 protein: CASSGTGGVNQPQHF; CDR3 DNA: TGTGCCAGCAGTGGGACAGGAGGGGTCAATCAGCCCCAGCATTTT